This entry lists 14 T cell receptor beta chains sequenced from one sample in a study of blood T cell repertoires in COVID-19. This table comes from immunoSEQ multiplex PCR, and its TCRdb copy is limited to in-frame clones, with some not included. The table records about 250,000 clones, 88% of them present only once. The material sequenced was PBMCs or T cells enriched from blood (not recorded which). The receptors were sampled from a woman between 45 and 65 years old who had recovered from COVID-19.

The rearrangement links TRBV7-2 to TRBJ1-3; TRBD1 is a possible D gene (6 bases). The length of the CDR3 is 16 residues. The V end was cut by 5 bases, the J end by 0 bases, with 14 bases between. Germline lookup yields CDR1 SGHTA and CDR2 FQGNSA. CDR3 nucleotide sequence: TGTGCCAGCAGCCCTCACAGGGCCCACTCTGGAAACACCATATATTTT. Its protein is CASSPHRAHSGNTIYF.

This chain uses TRBV30 with TRBJ1-1; 9 bases line up with TRBD1. Germline CDR1 reads GTSNPN; CDR2 reads SVGIG (reference sequence). V was pared by 7 bases and J by 2 bases, with 11 bases of the junction left unmatched. This CDR3 contains 15 residues. The CDR3 DNA is TGTGCCTCCTCCTCCACAGGGGGCCTTAACACTGAAGCTTTCTTT. Its translation: CASSSTGGLNTEAFF.

This rearrangement joins TRBV28 to TRBJ1-5; 8 bases are a match to TRBD1. The germline gives CDR1 MDHEN, CDR2 SYDVKM. This CDR3 comprises 15 residues. V lost 5 bases, J lost 3 bases, and 6 bases stayed unmatched. CDR3 bases: TGTGCCAGCAGTAAATTGGACAGGGCCAATCAGCCCCAGCATTTT. Its translation: CASSKLDRANQPQHF.

The V call is TRBV7-2, the J call TRBJ1-1; a weak D match, TRBD1 (5 bases). Germline loops: CDR1 SGHTA, CDR2 FQGNSA. V was clipped by 5 bases and J by 0 bases, with 10 bases between them. The CDR3 contains 14 residues. CDR3 bases: TGTGCCAGCAGCGGCGGGACGTTGAACACTGAAGCTTTCTTT. This gives the protein CASSGGTLNTEAFF.

The J gene is TRBJ1-2, the V gene TRBV7-9, with 7 positions matching TRBD1. In germline, CDR1 is SEHNR, CDR2 FQNEAQ (reference sequence). Trimming cost V 5 bases and J 3 bases; bases outside gene matches: 6. The CDR3 totals 14 residues. DNA for the CDR3: TGTGCCAGCAGCCCTGACAGGGACCACTATGGCTACACCTTC. As protein: CASSPDRDHYGYTF.

Remarks on this clone: A read error may produce the germline difference seen at one junction end. The rearrangement uses TRBV7-7 and TRBJ2-3, with unresolved D. Germline loops: CDR1 SSHAT, CDR2 FNYEAQ (reference sequence). The CDR3 loop spans 14 amino acids. CDR3 DNA sequence: TGTGCTAGCAGCCCCCAGTGGAGCACAGATACGCAGTATTTT. It is translated as CASSPQWSTDTQYF.

The rearrangement joins TRBV21-1 to TRBJ2-1; the DNA was not compared with TRBD1, the D call given in the table. TRBV21-1 is a pseudogene segment. The CDR3 contains 16 residues. The CDR3 loop is CASSKGNRDKYNEQFF. The CDR3 nucleotides read TGTGCCAGCAGCAAAGGGAACAGGGATAAATACAATGAGCAGTTCTTC.

V usage is TRBV11-3 and J usage is TRBJ2-3, with TRBD2 matching over 9 bases. The CDR3 runs to 14 residues. CDR1 is SGHNT, CDR2 YENEEA, per germline. The V and J ends lost 3 bases and 3 bases, in that order; junction bases with no gene match: 1. The CDR3 bases are TGTGCCAGCAGCTTTAGCGGGAGTACAGATACGCAGTATTTT. This translates into CASSFSGSTDTQYF.

The chain links TRBV27 to TRBJ1-6, with 10 bases fitting TRBD1. V was pared by 6 bases and J by 14 bases, with 10 bases of the junction left unmatched. Germline values: CDR1 MNHEY, CDR2 SMNVEV (reference sequence). This CDR3 comprises 14 residues. CDR3 bases: TGTGCCAGCAGCCTGGGACAGGGGATAGGAACCCTCCACTTT. Translated: CASSLGQGIGTLHF.

The chain is built from TRBV6-2 or TRBV6-3 and TRBJ1-4; D is perhaps TRBD1 (5 bases). The V end was cut by 2 bases, the J end by 8 bases, with 9 bases between. CDR1 and CDR2 (germline): MNHEY, SVGEGT. The CDR3 runs 13 residues. The CDR3 here is CASSYEQVEKLFF. The CDR3 DNA follows: TGTGCCAGCAGTTACGAACAGGTCGAAAAACTGTTTTTT.

The chain links TRBV19 to TRBJ2-4, with D possibly matching TRBD2 (6 bases). Per the germline V gene, CDR1 is LNHDA and CDR2 is SQIVND (reference sequence). The V end lost 3 bases, the J end lost 0 bases, and 21 bases lay between the germline ends. The CDR3 has 19 amino acids. This CDR3 reads CASSMDGGGRILAKNIQYF. CDR3 bases: TGTGCCAGTAGTATGGATGGCGGAGGGCGGATACTAGCCAAAAACATTCAGTACTTC.

The genes are TRBV7-2 and TRBJ2-1, with 11 bases matching TRBD2. CDR1 and CDR2 (germline): SGHTA, FQGNSA. The CDR3 runs 16 residues. V was clipped by 4 bases and J by 6 bases; unmatched bases: 8. CDR3 nucleotides: TGTGCCAGCAGCTATCCCGGGACTAGCGGTTTCAATGAGCAGTTCTTC. Residues: CASSYPGTSGFNEQFF.

This chain connects TRBV19 to TRBJ2-2; D is perhaps TRBD2 (6 bases). The CDR3 spans 13 residues. Germline CDR1 and CDR2: LNHDA and SQIVND (reference sequence). Trimming left V 3 bases short and J 7 bases short, with 9 bases between. The CDR3 here is CASSISGDGELFF. Here the CDR3 DNA reads TGTGCCAGTAGTATCTCGGGGGACGGGGAGCTGTTTTTT. Using reference TRBV19 and TRBJ2-2 for the parts outside the CDR3, the full variable domain is DGGITQSPKYLFRKEGQNVTLSCEQNLNHDAMYWYRQDPGQGLRLIYYSQIVNDFQKGDIAEGYSVSREKKESFPLTVTSAQKNPTAFYLCASSISGDGELFFGEGSRLTVL.

V is TRBV11-2 and J is TRBJ2-1; 8 bases are a match to TRBD2. There are 15 residues in the CDR3. The ends lost 0 bases at V and 10 bases at J; junction bases unmatched: 8. Looked up from germline, CDR1 is SGHAT and CDR2 is FQNNGV. The CDR3 reads CASSLESGRAGEQFF. In DNA, the CDR3 is TGTGCCAGCAGCTTAGAGAGCGGGAGAGCCGGCGAGCAGTTCTTC.